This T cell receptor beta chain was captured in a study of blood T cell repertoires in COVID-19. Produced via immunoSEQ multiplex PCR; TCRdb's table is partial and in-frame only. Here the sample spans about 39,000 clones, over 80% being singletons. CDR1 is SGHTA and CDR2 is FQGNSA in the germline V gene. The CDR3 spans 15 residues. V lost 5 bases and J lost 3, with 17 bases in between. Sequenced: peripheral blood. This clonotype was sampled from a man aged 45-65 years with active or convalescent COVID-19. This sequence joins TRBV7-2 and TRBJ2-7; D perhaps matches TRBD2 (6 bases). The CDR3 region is CASSPQGLGGYEQYF. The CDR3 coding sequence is TGTGCCAGCAGCCCCCAGGGACTTGGGGGCTACGAGCAGTACTTC.